This T cell receptor beta chain was retrieved from a study of OX40 agonist ivuxolimab in advanced cancers. Only in-frame clones appear in the TCRdb table, and some are missing; sequencing was by immunoSEQ multiplex PCR. The sample lists approximately 20,000 clones; 88% were seen once. Germline CDR1 and CDR2: MNHEY and SMNVEV (reference sequence). V shed 10 bases, J shed 3 bases, and the junction held 8 bases outside the gene matches. CDR3 length: 13 residues. This chain uses TRBV27 with TRBJ1-1; 7 positions agree with TRBD1. The TCR sequence derives from an adult with an advanced solid tumor such as melanoma, head and neck, liver or kidney cancer. The sample in question was CD4+ or CD8+ T cells sorted from blood, obtained in a trial of the OX40 agonist ivuxolimab. CDR3: CATQGGRDTEAFF. CDR3 sequence (DNA): TGTGCCACCCAGGGGGGAAGGGACACTGAAGCTTTCTTT.